The next 22 T cell receptor beta chains were all read from a single sample in a study of T-cell memory formation after mild COVID-19. TCRdb called the 5' RACE reads again in MiXCR, with one record for every CDR3 protein. The sample carries roughly 300,000 distinct CDR3 sequences, 16% recorded once. The material sequenced was PBMCs or a T cell subset sorted from them (not recorded which). These receptors came from a man aged 18 to 29 who had mild COVID-19 (a few samples of this study predate the infection). Cell type and time point are not known.

This clonotype appeared a few times. The rearrangement uses TRBV7-2 and TRBJ1-2, with D maybe TRBD1 (5 bases). The germline V and J ends were trimmed by 4 bases and 7 bases, with 10 bases remaining between them. CDR3 length: 12 residues. Looked up from germline, CDR1 is SGHTA and CDR2 is FQGNSA. As DNA, the CDR3 is TGTGCCAGCAGCTCACCAAGGGGTGGCTACACCTTC. Its protein product is CASSSPRGGYTF.

In its sample, this clonotype was seen a few times. This rearrangement joins TRBV27 to TRBJ1-1, with D unresolved. Trimming removed 4 bases at V and 11 bases at J, with 11 bases between. CDR1 and CDR2 from the germline V gene are MNHEY and SMNVEV (reference sequence). This CDR3 comprises 11 residues. This CDR3 is CASSSWGEAFF. CDR3 in DNA: TGTGCCAGCAGTTCCTGGGGTGAGGCTTTCTTT.

The chain uses TRBV6-5 and TRBJ1-2; D is unresolved. This CDR3 has 14 residues. Per the germline V gene, CDR1 is MNHEY and CDR2 is SVGAGI. Trimming pared 6 bases from V and 3 bases from J, leaving 14 bases between. CDR3 in DNA: TGTGCCAGCAGGACAAACCAGGTGCACTATGGCTACACCTTC. Protein sequence: CASRTNQVHYGYTF.

The chain couples TRBV12-3 or TRBV12-4 to TRBJ1-1; D gene unclear. This CDR3 is built from 13 residues. V was cut by 6 bases and J by 1 base, with 9 bases left in between. This chain's CDR3 is CASRRRWNTEAFF. For the CDR3, the DNA is TGTGCCAGCAGACGTCGATGGAACACTGAAGCTTTCTTT.

This clonotype showed up many times. The chain combines TRBV5-1 with TRBJ2-7; TRBD1 might be the D (6 bases). CDR1 SGHRS and CDR2 YFSETQ come from the germline V gene. This CDR3 spans 14 amino acids. V lost 2 bases and J lost 3, with 12 bases in between. The CDR3 spells CASSLYRAHYEQYF. CDR3 in DNA: TGCGCCAGCAGCTTATACAGGGCCCACTACGAGCAGTACTTC. The complete variable domain, with remaining parts taken from reference TRBV5-1 and TRBJ2-7, reads KAGVTQTPRYLIKTRGQQVTLSCSPISGHRSVSWYQQTPGQGLQFLFEYFSETQRNKGNFPGRFSGRQFSNSRSEMNVSTLELGDSALYLCASSLYRAHYEQYFGPGTRLTVT.

This clonotype was counted a few times. The chain uses TRBV27 and TRBJ2-3; TRBD2 is a possible D gene (5 bases). Germline V gene data show CDR1 as MNHEY and CDR2 as SMNVEV (reference sequence). The CDR3 loop spans 13 amino acids. Trimming pared 8 bases from V and 2 bases from J, leaving 11 bases between. CDR3 sequence reads: CASGGQITDTQYF. The CDR3 DNA reads as TGTGCCAGCGGCGGGCAGATCACAGATACGCAGTATTTT.

This chain connects TRBV28 to TRBJ1-4; D perhaps matches TRBD1 (5 bases). From germline, CDR1 is MDHEN and CDR2 SYDVKM. CDR3 length: 15 residues. V was pared by 7 bases and J by 0 bases, with 12 bases between. DNA of the CDR3: TGTGCCAGCACCGAACAGGCTGCAACTAATGAAAAACTGTTTTTT. Residues: CASTEQAATNEKLFF.

J is TRBJ2-1 and V is TRBV24-1, with D hard to call. Germline lookup yields CDR1 KGHDR and CDR2 SFDVKD. V lost 9 bases and J 6 bases, leaving 11 bases between the germline ends. This CDR3 region has 12 residues. The CDR3 here is CATPCVSNEQFF. CDR3 DNA sequence: TGTGCCACCCCGTGTGTGAGCAATGAGCAGTTCTTC.

The chain carries TRBV2 and TRBJ1-2, with D maybe TRBD1 (6 bases). CDR1 SNHLY and CDR2 FYNNEI come from the germline V gene. The CDR3 has 15 residues. V dropped 2 bases and J dropped 4 bases, with 14 bases sitting between them. DNA of the CDR3: TGTGCCAGCAGTGAACTGGGGGGGGCTGGCTATGGCTACACCTTC. Translated, it gives CASSELGGAGYGYTF. The complete variable domain, with remaining parts taken from reference TRBV2 and TRBJ1-2, reads EPEVTQTPSHQVTQMGQEVILRCVPISNHLYFYWYRQILGQKVEFLVSFYNNEISEKSEIFDDQFSVERPDGSNFTLKIRSTKLEDSAMYFCASSELGGAGYGYTFGSGTRLTVV.

Ten or more counts support this clonotype. The V gene is TRBV20-1, the J gene TRBJ2-6, with D hard to call. The V and J ends lost 3 bases and 0 bases respectively, with 12 bases between them. The V gene's germline CDR1 is DFQATT and CDR2 SNEGSKA (reference sequence). The CDR3 covers 16 residues. The CDR3, as DNA: TGCAGTGCTAGTACCCGGGTACACTCTGGGGCCAACGTCCTGACTTTC. Protein: CSASTRVHSGANVLTF.

This rearrangement joins TRBV7-2 to TRBJ2-5, with D possibly being TRBD1 (5 bases). V lost 3 bases to trimming and J lost 9 bases, with 14 bases between them. CDR3 size: 13 residues. CDR1 is SGHTA, CDR2 FQGNSA, per germline. This chain's CDR3 is CASSLGREGAQYF. CDR3 DNA sequence: TGTGCCAGCAGCTTGGGCAGGGAAGGAGCCCAGTACTTC.

The chain carries TRBV6-6 and TRBJ2-5; the D is unclear. Trimming cost V 5 bases and J 2 bases, with 6 bases left between them. The CDR3 loop spans 12 amino acids. Per the germline V gene, CDR1 is MNHNY and CDR2 is SVGAGI (reference sequence). CDR3 residues: CASSKRQETQYF. CDR3 nucleotides: TGTGCCAGCAGTAAGAGGCAAGAGACCCAGTACTTC.

This clonotype was seen many times. The chain has TRBV5-1 and TRBJ1-1; D may be TRBD1 (6 bases). Germline V lookup: CDR1 SGHRS, CDR2 YFSETQ. The CDR3 has 14 amino acids. Trimming took off 0 bases at V and 1 base at J, with 7 bases between the two ends. The CDR3 sequence: CASSLGDTNTEAFF. As DNA, the CDR3 is TGCGCCAGCAGCTTGGGGGACACGAACACTGAAGCTTTCTTT.

This clonotype was counted between two and nine times. V usage is TRBV5-1 and J usage is TRBJ1-1; D is unresolved. Looked up from germline, CDR1 is SGHRS and CDR2 is YFSETQ. CDR3 length: 16 amino acids. Trimming cost V 0 bases and J 1 base, with 13 bases left between them. The CDR3 bases are TGCGCCAGCAGCTTGGTTTCGGGGTCGCGGAACACTGAAGCTTTCTTT. Residues: CASSLVSGSRNTEAFF.

The rearrangement joins TRBV5-1 to TRBJ2-7; possibly TRBD1 for D (5 bases). The ends were cut back, 0 bases at V and 6 bases at J, with 10 bases in the middle. This CDR3 comprises 13 residues. Germline assignment: CDR1 SGHRS and CDR2 YFSETQ. The CDR3 nucleotides are TGCGCCAGCAGCTTGGAAGGGGTTGCCGAGCAGTACGTC. Amino acid sequence: CASSLEGVAEQYV.

The chain is built from TRBV2 and TRBJ2-7; tentative D call: TRBD1 (6 bases). V shed 4 bases and J shed 6 bases, with 13 bases lying between them. Germline values: CDR1 SNHLY, CDR2 FYNNEI. The length of the CDR3 is 13 residues. CDR3: CASSARTVPEQYV. CDR3 in DNA: TGTGCCAGCAGTGCGAGGACAGTACCCGAGCAGTACGTC.

This clonotype has a count of ten or more. The chain uses TRBV5-1 and TRBJ2-5; D may correspond to TRBD1 or TRBD2 (5 bases each). Germline-derived CDR1 and CDR2 are SGHRS and YFSETQ. The V end was cut by 7 bases, the J end by 1 base, with 14 bases between. This CDR3 region has 14 residues. In DNA, the CDR3 is TGCGCCAGCCGGACCGAGGGGAGCCAAGAGACCCAGTACTTC. Its translation is CASRTEGSQETQYF.

This clonotype has a handful of counts. V is TRBV11-2 and J is TRBJ2-2, with 7 bases lining up with TRBD2. Unmatched junction bases numbered 6, after V lost 0 bases and J lost 2 bases. The germline V gene encodes CDR1 SGHAT and CDR2 FQNNGV. There are 17 residues in the CDR3. The CDR3 region is CASSLDGRGINTGELFF. DNA for the CDR3: TGTGCCAGCAGCTTAGATGGGCGGGGGATAAACACCGGGGAGCTGTTTTTT.

This clonotype appeared a few times. The chain recombines TRBV7-3 with TRBJ2-1; 7 nucleotides align to TRBD2. This CDR3 spans 18 amino acids. Germline V lookup: CDR1 SGHTA, CDR2 FQGTGA. V dropped 2 bases and J dropped 7; count of bases not matched to a gene: 17. The CDR3 loop reads CASSLWGVPAGLGNEQFF. In DNA form, the CDR3 reads TGTGCCAGCAGCTTATGGGGCGTGCCAGCGGGGCTAGGGAATGAGCAGTTCTTC.

This clonotype came up many times. V and J are TRBV2 and TRBJ2-7; D possibly corresponds to TRBD1 (5 bases). Trimming stripped 1 base from V and 3 bases from J, with 10 bases between. CDR1 SNHLY and CDR2 FYNNEI come from the germline V gene. The CDR3 length is 14 residues. CDR3 in DNA: TGTGCCAGCAGTGAAGTAGACAGAGACTACGAGCAGTACTTC. Amino acids: CASSEVDRDYEQYF.

This clonotype was seen only a few times. The chain is built from TRBV7-2 and TRBJ2-4, with 9 nucleotides matching TRBD1. Germline CDR1 SGHTA, CDR2 FQGNSA. With V trimmed by 4 bases and J by 5 bases, 0 bases remained unmatched. The CDR3 loop spans 13 amino acids. In DNA form, the CDR3 reads TGTGCCAGCAGCTACAGGGGGCAAAACATTCAGTACTTC. It is translated as CASSYRGQNIQYF.

V and J are TRBV25-1 and TRBJ2-1; maybe TRBD2 (6 bases). The germline V gene has CDR1 MGHDK and CDR2 SYGVNS. V was clipped by 5 bases and J by 4 bases, with 12 bases between them. This CDR3 has 14 residues. DNA for the CDR3: TGTGCCAGCAGTCGGGGGATCCCGTACAATGAGCAGTTCTTC. It yields the protein CASSRGIPYNEQFF.